Here is one TCR beta chain with its context. This CDR3 region has 15 residues. The germline V gene has CDR1 SGHNT and CDR2 YENEEA. V trimming: 5 bases; J trimming: 2 bases; junction bases outside the gene matches: 5. Here immunoSEQ multiplex PCR was the method, and the copy in TCRdb shows in-frame clones only, minus some. In the table there are 29,000 or so clones, approximately 89% of which are singletons. These data are taken from a study of PD-L1 blockade in urothelial cancer. The input for sequencing was PBMCs, taken around atezolizumab (anti-PD-L1) treatment. The source of this sequence is a man aged 45-65 years with urothelial cancer. The V gene is TRBV11-3, the J gene TRBJ1-3; TRBD1 matches 8 bases. The CDR3 sequence: CASSPGQGPGNTIYF. CDR3 coding DNA: TGTGCCAGCAGCCCCGGACAGGGACCTGGAAACACCATATATTTT.